This TCR beta chain originates from a study of T cells in Graves' hyperthyroidism and ophthalmopathy. Overall study context: Peripheral blood draws took place at initial diagnosis, ahead of any treatment.

This clonotype came up many times. What it binds is not known. Amplification yielded TCR beta CDR3 regions, with RNA transcripts as the source. In the first-round RT-PCR of the TCR CDR3, the HTBI primer set was used. TCRdb redid the calling of the multiplex PCR reads with MiXCR, one entry per CDR3 protein. The sample holds about 400,000 distinct CDR3 sequences; around 15% are singletons and the top ten take roughly 21%. The CDR3 contains 18 residues. Per germline, CDR1 WNHNN and CDR2 SYGVQD (reference sequence). V lost 0 bases, J lost 0 bases, and 6 bases stayed unmatched. Study results and limitations: The model foresaw ophthalmopathy a median roughly 6 months prior to onset.

This TCR derives from a woman aged 25 to 45 with Graves' ophthalmopathy. The chain is built from TRBV10-1 and TRBJ2-2; 8 bases align to TRBD2. The sequencing sample was made of blood. The DNA for the CDR3 is TGCGCCAGCAGTGAGTCAGGGTTTAGCGGGGCGAACACCGGGGAGCTGTTTTTT. Translation: CASSESGFSGANTGELFF.